These 27 T cell receptor beta chains were sequenced from one sample in a study of a mutant IDH1 vaccine in newly diagnosed glioma. Sequencing was performed with immunoSEQ multiplex PCR; in TCRdb, only in-frame clones are kept and a portion is missing. The sample shows tens of thousands of clones, approximately 85% of them seen only once. Time point indicated: baseline, week 1 (first vaccination visit). Treatment reported: pre-vaccination baseline after standard-of-care therapy. Sequencing used PBMCs, obtained from a glioma patient treated with radiotherapy, temozolomide or both. The receptor source for this set is a man aged 45 to 65 with glioma.

The table lists this clone with a few counts. The J gene is TRBJ1-4, the V gene TRBV18; no clear D. V was shortened by 6 bases and J by 7 bases, with 15 bases between the two germline ends. Germline assignment: CDR1 KGHSH and CDR2 LQKENI. CDR3 length equals 14 residues. The CDR3 spells CASSPGIGGEKLFF. In nucleotides, the CDR3 is TGTGCCAGCTCGCCCGGGATAGGAGGTGAAAAACTGTTTTTT.

The rearrangement links TRBV30 to TRBJ2-5; TRBD1 matches at 7 bases. CDR3 size: 12 residues. With V trimmed by 3 bases and J by 6 bases, 4 bases remained unmatched. CDR1 GTSNPN and CDR2 SVGIG come from the germline V gene (reference sequence). The CDR3 DNA sequence: TGTGCCTGGAGCTACAGGGGTAAGACCCAGTACTTC. This gives the protein CAWSYRGKTQYF.

This chain joins TRBV7-6 and TRBJ2-7; no firm D call. V gave up 3 bases and J gave up 3 bases, with 27 bases separating them. The CDR3 covers 19 residues. Germline V gene sequence: CDR1 SGHVS, CDR2 FNYEAQ. The CDR3 DNA reads TGTGCCAGCAGCTTGAGAGTGGCAGGCTCGGACGACCTGAACTACGAGCAGTACTTC. Translation gives CASSLRVAGSDDLNYEQYF.

The rearrangement links TRBV19 to TRBJ1-1; D gene unclear. V was clipped by 8 bases and J by 0 bases, with 4 bases between them. There are 11 residues in the CDR3. Germline V gene data show CDR1 as LNHDA and CDR2 as SQIVND (reference sequence). The DNA for the CDR3 is TGTGCCAGTGGCCTGAACACTGAAGCTTTCTTT. It encodes CASGLNTEAFF.

The chain employs TRBV30 and TRBJ2-2, with 8 positions matching TRBD1. The length of the CDR3 is 15 residues. The V and J ends lost 4 bases and 1 base, in that order; junction bases with no gene match: 5. Per germline, CDR1 GTSNPN and CDR2 SVGIG (reference sequence). CDR3 region: CAWNLGTGNTGELFF. As DNA, the CDR3 is TGTGCCTGGAACCTGGGGACAGGGAACACCGGGGAGCTGTTTTTT.

The CDR3 is CASSPLSVGNQPQHF. CDR3 sequence (DNA): TGTGCCAGCAGTCCCCTTTCCGTTGGGAATCAGCCCCAGCATTTT. The rearrangement links TRBV6-6 to TRBJ1-5; D remains unclear. Trimming left V 5 bases short and J 4 bases short, with 15 bases between. This CDR3 has 15 residues. The germline gives CDR1 MNHNY, CDR2 SVGAGI (reference sequence).

V gene TRBV4-2 combines with J gene TRBJ2-3; TRBD2 aligns across 7 bases. J gave up 5 bases and V 5 bases, and 10 bases lay outside the gene matches. This CDR3 is built from 15 residues. The germline V gene has CDR1 LGHNA and CDR2 YNFKEQ. CDR3 residues: CASSASERGVDTQYF. Written as DNA, the CDR3 is TGTGCCAGCAGCGCTTCTGAGCGGGGTGTAGATACGCAGTATTTT.

This clone was seen more than once but under ten times. This chain links TRBV9 with TRBJ2-2; TRBD2 matches at 9 bases. CDR3 size: 16 residues. V lost 0 bases to trimming and J lost 6 bases; unmatched junction nucleotides: 6. From germline, CDR1 is SGDLS and CDR2 YYNGEE. CDR3 amino acids: CASSVAAGGQAGELFF. CDR3 DNA sequence: TGTGCCAGCAGCGTAGCGGCGGGGGGGCAGGCCGGGGAGCTGTTTTTT. Full variable domain (remainder filled in from reference TRBV9 and TRBJ2-2): DSGVTQTPKHLITATGQRVTLRCSPRSGDLSVYWYQQSLDQGLQFLIQYYNGEERAKGNILERFSAQQFPDLHSELNLSSLELGDSALYFCASSVAAGGQAGELFFGEGSRLTVL.

The CDR3 nucleotides read TGTGCCAGCAGTGAGAGCTGGGTGGGCAATCAGCCCCAGCATTTT. Amino acid sequence: CASSESWVGNQPQHF. The chain joins TRBV2 to TRBJ1-5; D gene ambiguous. CDR1 SNHLY and CDR2 FYNNEI come from the germline V gene. The V gene lost 3 bases and the J gene lost 2 bases, with 11 bases spanning the gap. The CDR3 sequence is 15 residues long. Full variable domain (rest looked up from reference TRBV2 and TRBJ1-5): EPEVTQTPSHQVTQMGQEVILRCVPISNHLYFYWYRQILGQKVEFLVSFYNNEISEKSEIFDDQFSVERPDGSNFTLKIRSTKLEDSAMYFCASSESWVGNQPQHFGDGTRLSIL.

The V call is TRBV18, the J call TRBJ2-7; maybe TRBD2 (6 bases). The V end was cut by 3 bases, the J end by 3 bases, with 12 bases between. Germline V gene data show CDR1 as KGHSH and CDR2 as LQKENI. The CDR3 has 14 residues. The CDR3 reads CASSPSGSFYEQYF. The CDR3 DNA reads as TGTGCCAGCTCACCTAGCGGCTCTTTCTACGAGCAGTACTTC.

The chain has TRBV5-6 and TRBJ2-1, with 13 positions matching TRBD2. J was trimmed by 7 bases and V by 5 bases; bases with no gene match: 3. The CDR3 sequence is 14 residues long. Germline loops: CDR1 SGHDT, CDR2 YYEEEE. CDR3 in amino acids: CASRLAGGLNEQFF. The DNA for the CDR3 is TGTGCCAGCAGACTAGCGGGGGGGCTAAATGAGCAGTTCTTC.

The chain recombines TRBV6-5 with TRBJ1-5; a possible D gene is TRBD1 (5 bases). V was trimmed by 5 bases and J by 3 bases, leaving 11 bases between them. Germline assignment: CDR1 MNHEY and CDR2 SVGAGI. The length of the CDR3 is 14 residues. The CDR3 loop is CASSAGRFNQPQHF. The DNA of the CDR3 is TGTGCCAGCAGTGCGGGACGCTTCAATCAGCCCCAGCATTTT.

The rearrangement joins TRBV6-5 to TRBJ1-2; 8 bases match TRBD1. The CDR3 contains 15 residues. Germline V gives CDR1 MNHEY, CDR2 SVGAGI. The V and J ends lost 5 bases and 4 bases, in that order; junction bases with no gene match: 9. The CDR3 DNA follows: TGTGCCAGCAGTCAAGAAGGACAGGGAGCCTATGGCTACACCTTC. Amino acids: CASSQEGQGAYGYTF.

V and J are TRBV5-6 and TRBJ2-3, with 7 nucleotides matching TRBD1. This CDR3 has 14 amino acids. J lost 2 bases, V lost 3 bases, and 3 bases had no gene match. Germline CDR1 is SGHDT and CDR2 is YYEEEE. CDR3 region: CASSSTGATDTQYF. The DNA of the CDR3 is TGTGCCAGCAGCTCCACAGGGGCCACAGATACGCAGTATTTT.

The chain carries TRBV5-1 and TRBJ2-5; weak D call: TRBD2 (7 bases). Germline V lookup: CDR1 SGHRS, CDR2 YFSETQ. The CDR3 sequence is 14 residues long. Trimming stripped 7 bases from V and 5 bases from J, with 18 bases between. This CDR3 reads CASGRGAEGETQYF. The CDR3 nucleotides read TGCGCCAGCGGGAGGGGGGCCGAGGGGGAGACCCAGTACTTC.

The rearrangement uses TRBV6-1 and TRBJ1-5, with D possibly TRBD1 on 6 matching bases. Trimming left V 2 bases short and J 0 bases short, with 14 bases between. Germline values: CDR1 MNHNS, CDR2 SASEGT. The CDR3 totals 17 residues. The CDR3 loop is CASSEQAGAYSNQPQHF. Written as DNA, the CDR3 is TGTGCCAGCAGTGAACAAGCAGGGGCGTATAGCAATCAGCCCCAGCATTTT.

The chain has TRBV2 and TRBJ1-2, with D uncertain. CDR3 length: 18 amino acids. The V gene's germline CDR1 is SNHLY and CDR2 FYNNEI. Trimming shortened V by 1 base and J by 0 bases, and 18 bases separated the two germline ends. CDR3 loop: CASSEGFSGRTSNYGYTF. The CDR3 coding sequence is TGTGCCAGCAGTGAAGGATTTAGCGGCAGGACCTCTAACTATGGCTACACCTTC.

This chain connects TRBV29-1 to TRBJ2-3; TRBD1 aligns across 10 bases. There are 14 residues in the CDR3. The germline gives CDR1 SQVTM, CDR2 ANQGSEA. Germline trimming cut 8 bases from V and 2 bases from J; bases unmatched to any gene: 7. The CDR3 protein is CSRGGQGFTDTQYF. The CDR3 DNA sequence: TGCAGCCGGGGGGGACAGGGGTTCACAGATACGCAGTATTTT.

This clone was recorded a few times. This chain uses TRBV27 with TRBJ2-3; tentatively, D is TRBD2 (6 bases). CDR3 size: 14 residues. Germline V gene data show CDR1 as MNHEY and CDR2 as SMNVEV (reference sequence). V was pared by 9 bases and J by 6 bases, with 19 bases between. CDR3 coding DNA: TGTGCCAGTCATGCCGGGACTCAAAAGGATACGCAGTATTTT. Translating it yields CASHAGTQKDTQYF.

This chain joins TRBV19 and TRBJ2-1, with 8 bases that match TRBD1. Germline values: CDR1 LNHDA, CDR2 SQIVND (reference sequence). The V and J ends lost 5 bases and 6 bases, in that order; junction bases with no gene match: 12. The CDR3 length is 16 residues. The chain's CDR3 is CASSLRQDRGTNEQFF. In DNA, the CDR3 is TGTGCCAGTAGTCTACGGCAAGACAGGGGTACCAATGAGCAGTTCTTC.

The chain combines TRBV7-9 with TRBJ2-7; D uncertain. The CDR3 runs to 13 residues. V was shortened by 5 bases and J by 3 bases, with 11 bases between the two germline ends. Germline V lookup: CDR1 SEHNR, CDR2 FQNEAQ (reference sequence). The CDR3 DNA reads TGTGCCAGCAGCATTACATCTCGCTACGAGCAGTACTTC. It codes for CASSITSRYEQYF.

The chain carries TRBV6-1 and TRBJ2-7, with D uncertain. Germline V gene sequence: CDR1 MNHNS, CDR2 SASEGT. This CDR3 comprises 12 residues. Trimming pared 0 bases from V and 7 bases from J, leaving 7 bases between. The CDR3 loop is CASSEALREQYF. The CDR3 DNA reads TGTGCCAGCAGTGAAGCGCTAAGGGAGCAGTACTTC.

The chain combines TRBV30 with TRBJ2-3, with 7 bases that match TRBD1. Germline lookup yields CDR1 GTSNPN and CDR2 SVGIG (reference sequence). Trimming removed 3 bases from V and 8 bases from J; junction bases left unmatched: 14. The CDR3 runs 15 residues. CDR3 nucleotide sequence: TGTGCCTGGAGGTCTCGGACAGGTGGAGCAGGTACGCAGTATTTT. It yields the protein CAWRSRTGGAGTQYF.

The V and J genes are TRBV29-1 and TRBJ2-7, with TRBD1 identical over 11 bases. V lost 4 bases to trimming and J lost 6 bases; unmatched junction nucleotides: 11. The CDR3 has 15 residues. The germline V gene encodes CDR1 SQVTM and CDR2 ANQGSEA. The CDR3: CSVGLVGQGATEQYF. Here the CDR3 DNA reads TGCAGCGTTGGATTGGTCGGACAGGGGGCCACCGAGCAGTACTTC.

This chain connects TRBV11-2 to TRBJ2-1; D not certain. V dropped 7 bases and J dropped 3 bases, with 4 bases sitting between them. This CDR3 spans 11 amino acids. The germline V gene encodes CDR1 SGHAT and CDR2 FQNNGV. This chain's CDR3 is CASKSYNEQFF. The CDR3 bases are TGTGCCAGCAAAAGCTACAATGAGCAGTTCTTC.

The rearrangement joins TRBV10-3 to TRBJ1-3; D gene ambiguous. V lost 10 bases, J lost 3 bases, and 10 bases lay in between. Germline loops: CDR1 ENHRY, CDR2 SYGVKD. The CDR3 is 12 residues long. In DNA, the CDR3 is TGTGCCACCCGGGAGGGTGGAAACACCATATATTTT. Its translation: CATREGGNTIYF.

The chain employs TRBV19 and TRBJ2-7; a possible D gene is TRBD2 (6 bases). The CDR3 covers 14 residues. The ends were cut back, 3 bases at V and 5 bases at J, with 14 bases in the middle. Per the germline V gene, CDR1 is LNHDA and CDR2 is SQIVND (reference sequence). The CDR3 reads CASSMGEETDEQYF. Written as DNA, the CDR3 is TGTGCCAGTAGTATGGGGGAGGAGACCGACGAGCAGTACTTC. Supplemented by reference TRBV19 and TRBJ2-7, the full variable domain reads DGGITQSPKYLFRKEGQNVTLSCEQNLNHDAMYWYRQDPGQGLRLIYYSQIVNDFQKGDIAEGYSVSREKKESFPLTVTSAQKNPTAFYLCASSMGEETDEQYFGPGTRLTVT.